The rows below give T cell receptor beta chains drawn from one sample of a study of shared clonotypes between healthy human individuals. The assay was immunoSEQ multiplex PCR, and TCRdb's table has in-frame clones only and misses some. The sample lists 950,000 to 1,300,000 clones; approximately 70% were seen once. Specimen: memory CD4+ T cells sorted from blood. The receptors were gathered from a man between 18 and 35 years old in good health. CDR3s include the opening cysteine and the closing phenylalanine or tryptophan. Each record gives: J gene, D gene, clone size, V gene, CDR3 DNA, CDR3 protein. The D gene is left open where the match is weak. Some rows have no size entry. The others give once, few or many, or a class for an expanded clone.

j_call: TRBJ2-1
d_call: TRBD2
clone_size: .
v_call: TRBV5-1
cdr3_nt: TGCGCCAGCAGCCGGTCTAGCGGGAGTTTCAATGAGCAGTTCTTC
cdr3_aa: CASSRSSGSFNEQFF

j_call: TRBJ2-7
d_call: .
clone_size: .
v_call: TRBV6-5
cdr3_nt: TGTGCCAGCAGTTACCGATCCCAGGGGGGCGAGCAGTACTTC
cdr3_aa: CASSYRSQGGEQYF

j_call: TRBJ1-2
d_call: TRBD1
clone_size: .
v_call: TRBV5-4
cdr3_nt: TGTGCCAGCAGCTCCTCCGGGACAGGGAAAGATGGCTACACCTTC
cdr3_aa: CASSSSGTGKDGYTF

j_call: TRBJ2-7
d_call: TRBD1
clone_size: once
v_call: TRBV6-5
cdr3_nt: TGTGCCAGCAGTTCCGTAGGGACAGGGAACTCCTACGAGCAGTACTTC
cdr3_aa: CASSSVGTGNSYEQYF

j_call: TRBJ2-7
d_call: TRBD2
clone_size: .
v_call: TRBV27
cdr3_nt: TGTGCCAGCAGGTCCGCGGGCAGCGGGGACTCCTACGAGCAGTACTTC
cdr3_aa: CASRSAGSGDSYEQYF

j_call: TRBJ2-2
d_call: .
clone_size: .
v_call: TRBV7-9
cdr3_nt: TGTGCCAGCAGTTTCCGTTGGCCTGTTACCGGGGAGCTGTTTTTT
cdr3_aa: CASSFRWPVTGELFF

j_call: TRBJ2-1
d_call: TRBD1
clone_size: .
v_call: TRBV9
cdr3_nt: TGTGCCAGCAGCGTAGCTGGGACAGGGGGGATCTACAATGAGCAGTTCTTC
cdr3_aa: CASSVAGTGGIYNEQFF

j_call: TRBJ2-1
d_call: TRBD2
clone_size: .
v_call: TRBV18
cdr3_nt: TGTGCCAGCTCACCACGGACTAGCGGAGGCCACTACAATGAGCAGTTCTTC
cdr3_aa: CASSPRTSGGHYNEQFF

j_call: TRBJ2-5
d_call: TRBD2
clone_size: many
v_call: TRBV9
cdr3_nt: TGTGCCAGCAGCGATGGCGGGAGTGTAGAGACCCAGTACTTC
cdr3_aa: CASSDGGSVETQYF

j_call: TRBJ1-2
d_call: .
clone_size: .
v_call: TRBV2
cdr3_nt: TGTGCCAGCAGTGATGGGACTTCCAGCTACACCTTC
cdr3_aa: CASSDGTSSYTF

j_call: TRBJ1-5
d_call: .
clone_size: once
v_call: TRBV6-5
cdr3_nt: TGTGCCAGCAGCCCTCGGGACTGGGGAGGGCCCCAGCATTTT
cdr3_aa: CASSPRDWGGPQHF

j_call: TRBJ1-2
d_call: .
clone_size: .
v_call: TRBV11-2
cdr3_nt: TGTGCCAGCAGCTTAGTATATGGCAGGGAGGACTATGGCTACACCTTC
cdr3_aa: CASSLVYGREDYGYTF

j_call: TRBJ2-7
d_call: TRBD2
clone_size: .
v_call: TRBV5-1
cdr3_nt: TGCGCCAGCAGCTCCACGACTAGCGGGGGGCCCGAGCAGTACTTC
cdr3_aa: CASSSTTSGGPEQYF

j_call: TRBJ2-7
d_call: TRBD2
clone_size: .
v_call: TRBV5-4
cdr3_nt: TGTGCCAGCAGCATAACTAGCGGGAGTAGGTCGGGCGAGCAGTACTTC
cdr3_aa: CASSITSGSRSGEQYF

j_call: TRBJ1-3
d_call: TRBD1
clone_size: .
v_call: TRBV18
cdr3_nt: TGTGCCAGCTCACGAGGACAGGGTCCCTCTGGAAACACCATATATTTT
cdr3_aa: CASSRGQGPSGNTIYF

j_call: TRBJ1-2
d_call: TRBD1
clone_size: .
v_call: TRBV12-5
cdr3_nt: TGTGCTAGTGGACAGGGGGCATTCTCCTATGGCTACACCTTC
cdr3_aa: CASGQGAFSYGYTF

j_call: TRBJ2-3
d_call: TRBD2
clone_size: .
v_call: TRBV4-3
cdr3_nt: TGCGCCAGCAGCCAAAGTGGCTTAGCGGGAGGGCCTTACATTACGGATACGCAGTATTTT
cdr3_aa: CASSQSGLAGGPYITDTQYF

j_call: TRBJ2-6
d_call: TRBD2
clone_size: .
v_call: TRBV10-3
cdr3_nt: TGTGCCACGGGGGGGGACTCTAACGTCCTGACTTTC
cdr3_aa: CATGGDSNVLTF

j_call: TRBJ2-6
d_call: .
clone_size: few
v_call: TRBV2
cdr3_nt: TGTGCCAGCAGGCCATCAAGGGGGGAAGGGGCCTCTGGGGCCAACGTCCTGACTTTC
cdr3_aa: CASRPSRGEGASGANVLTF

j_call: TRBJ2-3
d_call: TRBD1
clone_size: .
v_call: TRBV5-1
cdr3_nt: TGCGCCAGCGGACCGACAGGGTTCCTCACAGATACGCAGTATTTT
cdr3_aa: CASGPTGFLTDTQYF

j_call: TRBJ2-3
d_call: .
clone_size: once
v_call: TRBV11-2
cdr3_nt: TGTGCCAGCAGCCTAAACAGGGTTTTAACAGATACGCAGTATTTT
cdr3_aa: CASSLNRVLTDTQYF

j_call: TRBJ2-1
d_call: .
clone_size: .
v_call: TRBV30
cdr3_nt: TGTGCCTGGACCGGTGCTGGGAGGGAGCAGTTCTTC
cdr3_aa: CAWTGAGREQFF

j_call: TRBJ1-5
d_call: TRBD1
clone_size: .
v_call: TRBV5-5
cdr3_nt: TGTGCCAGCAGCTTGGTAGGGGGCAGTCAGCCCCAGCATTTT
cdr3_aa: CASSLVGGSQPQHF

j_call: TRBJ2-4
d_call: TRBD2
clone_size: .
v_call: TRBV5-1
cdr3_nt: TGCGCCAGCAGCTTGGAAACTAGCGGGATGGGGCAAAACATTCAGTACTTC
cdr3_aa: CASSLETSGMGQNIQYF

j_call: TRBJ1-3
d_call: .
clone_size: .
v_call: TRBV5-6
cdr3_nt: TGTGCCAGCATGATCGACGGCCGCTCTGGAAACACCATATATTTT
cdr3_aa: CASMIDGRSGNTIYF

j_call: TRBJ2-3
d_call: .
clone_size: .
v_call: TRBV7-8
cdr3_nt: TGTGCCAGCAGCTCGGCCCGACAGGCAATCAGCACAGATACGCAGTATTTT
cdr3_aa: CASSSARQAISTDTQYF

j_call: TRBJ2-5
d_call: .
clone_size: .
v_call: TRBV4-1
cdr3_nt: TGCGCCAGCAGCCAAGTCCGATCGCACGGACAAGAGACCCAGTACTTC
cdr3_aa: CASSQVRSHGQETQYF

j_call: TRBJ2-3
d_call: TRBD2
clone_size: .
v_call: TRBV7-2
cdr3_nt: TGTGCCAGCAGCAAGCGGGCTAGCGGGAGGGTCACAGATACGCAGTATTTT
cdr3_aa: CASSKRASGRVTDTQYF

j_call: TRBJ1-4
d_call: .
clone_size: .
v_call: TRBV4-3
cdr3_nt: TGCGCCAGCAGCCAAGATGCAGGGCGAAATGAAAAACTGTTTTTT
cdr3_aa: CASSQDAGRNEKLFF

j_call: TRBJ2-5
d_call: .
clone_size: .
v_call: TRBV5-1
cdr3_nt: TGCGCCAGCAGCTTGCTGGGGGTCCAAGAGACCCAGTACTTC
cdr3_aa: CASSLLGVQETQYF

j_call: TRBJ2-1
d_call: TRBD2
clone_size: .
v_call: TRBV10-3
cdr3_nt: TGTGCCATCAGTGAGTTCGGGGGGGGTGAGCAGTTCTTC
cdr3_aa: CAISEFGGGEQFF

j_call: TRBJ1-1
d_call: TRBD1
clone_size: .
v_call: TRBV30
cdr3_nt: TGTGCCTGGAGTTCGAGGGACAGGGTGGTGAACACTGAAGCTTTCTTT
cdr3_aa: CAWSSRDRVVNTEAFF

j_call: TRBJ1-1
d_call: .
clone_size: .
v_call: TRBV6-6
cdr3_nt: TGTGCCAGCAGCCAAGGGGGAGGGGCTGAAGCTTTCTTT
cdr3_aa: CASSQGGGAEAFF

j_call: TRBJ1-2
d_call: .
clone_size: .
v_call: TRBV11-2
cdr3_nt: TGTGCCAGCAGCGCCCGGACAGCGCCGAACTATGGCTACACCTTC
cdr3_aa: CASSARTAPNYGYTF

j_call: TRBJ1-5
d_call: TRBD1
clone_size: .
v_call: TRBV5-1
cdr3_nt: TGCGCCAGCAGCCCCACGGGACAGGGGGGCGGTCAGCCCCAGCATTTT
cdr3_aa: CASSPTGQGGGQPQHF

j_call: TRBJ2-5
d_call: .
clone_size: .
v_call: TRBV5-4
cdr3_nt: TGTGCCAGCAGCCCGGACCCTGTCCAAGAGACCCAGTACTTC
cdr3_aa: CASSPDPVQETQYF

j_call: TRBJ2-5
d_call: TRBD2
clone_size: .
v_call: TRBV5-1
cdr3_nt: TGCGCCAGCAGCTTGGAAGGTAGGAGCGGGAGAACCGCCCGAGAGACCCAGTACTTC
cdr3_aa: CASSLEGRSGRTARETQYF

j_call: TRBJ2-2
d_call: .
clone_size: few
v_call: TRBV7-9
cdr3_nt: TGTGCCAGCAGCTTAGTTGAGGGTGGCCAAAGGATGTTTTTT
cdr3_aa: CASSLVEGGQRMFF

j_call: TRBJ2-7
d_call: .
clone_size: .
v_call: TRBV30
cdr3_nt: TGTGCCTGGAGTGTACAGCAGGGTACCTACGAGCAGTACTTC
cdr3_aa: CAWSVQQGTYEQYF

j_call: TRBJ2-1
d_call: .
clone_size: .
v_call: TRBV5-6
cdr3_nt: TGTGCCAGCAGCTTGGGGACCTCGAGCTCCTACAATGAGCAGTTCTTC
cdr3_aa: CASSLGTSSSYNEQFF

j_call: TRBJ2-3
d_call: .
clone_size: .
v_call: TRBV19
cdr3_nt: TGTGCCAGTAGTTTCCAGAAGAGGAATACGCAGTATTTT
cdr3_aa: CASSFQKRNTQYF

j_call: TRBJ1-6
d_call: .
clone_size: .
v_call: TRBV2
cdr3_nt: TGTGCCAGCAGTGTCGGCCAGCTTAATTCACCCCTCCACTTT
cdr3_aa: CASSVGQLNSPLHF

j_call: TRBJ2-2
d_call: .
clone_size: once
v_call: TRBV14
cdr3_nt: TGTGCCAGCAGCCCCTCTACAGTCGTCACCGGGGAGCTGTTTTTT
cdr3_aa: CASSPSTVVTGELFF

j_call: TRBJ2-1
d_call: .
clone_size: .
v_call: TRBV25-1
cdr3_nt: TGTGCCAGCAGTGAGGAACAGAAATACAATGAGCAGTTCTTC
cdr3_aa: CASSEEQKYNEQFF

j_call: TRBJ1-3
d_call: .
clone_size: .
v_call: TRBV5-4
cdr3_nt: TGTGCCAGCAGCTTGCAGGGCTCCGGAAACACCATATATTTT
cdr3_aa: CASSLQGSGNTIYF

j_call: TRBJ1-6
d_call: .
clone_size: .
v_call: TRBV4-3
cdr3_nt: TGCGCCAGCAGCCAACTCAGAAATTCACCCCTCCACTTT
cdr3_aa: CASSQLRNSPLHF